These 28 T cell receptor beta chains share one sample of origin, sequenced in a study of T cells in localized non-small cell lung cancer. Clones were sequenced by immunoSEQ multiplex PCR, and TCRdb holds only the in-frame ones, with some missing. The data contain 100,000 to 150,000 clones, roughly 90% of them singletons. The material was peripheral blood, obtained before any cancer treatment. These receptors were obtained from a female donor at least 60 years old with stage I lung adenocarcinoma.

The rearrangement joins TRBV30 to TRBJ2-7, with a tentative D call TRBD1 (5 bases). Trimming removed 3 bases from V and 5 bases from J, with 17 bases in between. CDR1 is GTSNPN, CDR2 SVGIG, per germline (reference sequence). The CDR3 sequence is 14 residues long. The CDR3 region is CAWSQGRSIHEQYF. In DNA, the CDR3 is TGTGCCTGGAGCCAGGGTCGGAGTATCCACGAGCAGTACTTC.

V and J are TRBV6-5 and TRBJ2-3; D unresolved. CDR3 length: 10 amino acids. Trimming cost V 10 bases and J 3 bases, with 5 bases left between them. CDR1 is MNHEY and CDR2 is SVGAGI in the germline V gene. As DNA, the CDR3 is TGTGCCACCCGAACAGATACGCAGTATTTT. Residues: CATRTDTQYF.

The chain uses TRBV11-1 and TRBJ1-2, with 9 bases lining up with TRBD1. This CDR3 is built from 14 residues. CDR1 is SGHAT, CDR2 FQDESV, per germline (reference sequence). The junction had 10 bases not matched to a gene; V was cut back by 7 bases and J by 7 bases. The CDR3 here is CASTPGQGTVGYTF. The CDR3 DNA follows: TGTGCCAGCACCCCAGGACAGGGGACCGTTGGCTACACCTTC.

The rearrangement links TRBV28 to TRBJ1-4; 11 bases are shared with TRBD1. The J segment lost 4 bases and the V segment lost 9 bases, leaving 4 bases of the junction unmatched. Germline CDR1 and CDR2: MDHEN and SYDVKM. This CDR3 region has 14 residues. The CDR3 sequence: CASGQGAINEKLFF. The CDR3 DNA reads as TGTGCCAGTGGACAGGGGGCTATTAATGAAAAACTGTTTTTT.

V and J are TRBV11-2 and TRBJ2-1; TRBD1 matches 8 bases. Germline V gene sequence: CDR1 SGHAT, CDR2 FQNNGV. With V trimmed by 5 bases and J by 4 bases, 7 bases remained unmatched. The CDR3 contains 15 residues. The CDR3 loop reads CASSPRTGPYNEQFF. The DNA for the CDR3 is TGTGCCAGCAGCCCAAGGACAGGGCCTTACAATGAGCAGTTCTTC.

This clone was counted only a few times. The chain employs TRBV14 and TRBJ1-2; D gene unclear. This CDR3 is 12 amino acids long. V was pared by 0 bases and J by 8 bases, with 7 bases between. Germline-derived CDR1 and CDR2 are SGHDN and FVKESK. DNA for the CDR3: TGTGCCAGCAGCCAAGATGGGAACGGCTACACCTTC. This encodes CASSQDGNGYTF.

This chain connects TRBV28 to TRBJ2-5; D remains ambiguous. With 5 bases removed from V and 2 bases from J, the gap between germline ends came to 3 bases. Germline CDR1 MDHEN, CDR2 SYDVKM. This CDR3 is built from 11 residues. Here the CDR3 reads CASSTQETQYF. Written as DNA, the CDR3 is TGTGCCAGCAGTACGCAAGAGACCCAGTACTTC.

There are a few counts of this clone. The rearrangement joins TRBV6-1 to TRBJ1-2, with D hard to call. V gave up 4 bases and J gave up 4 bases, with 7 bases separating them. Germline assignment: CDR1 MNHNS and CDR2 SASEGT. There are 12 residues in the CDR3. This chain's CDR3 is CASSGDAYGYTF. The CDR3 coding sequence is TGTGCCAGCAGTGGTGACGCCTATGGCTACACCTTC.

V and J are TRBV7-9 and TRBJ2-7; TRBD1 matches 8 bases. CDR1 is SEHNR, CDR2 FQNEAQ, per germline (reference sequence). The V and J ends lost 1 base and 5 bases, in that order; junction bases with no gene match: 4. The CDR3 runs to 14 residues. Written as DNA, the CDR3 is TGTGCCAGCAGCTTAGAGGACAGGGTACACGAGCAGTACTTC. Translation gives CASSLEDRVHEQYF.

This chain uses TRBV7-3 with TRBJ2-7, with TRBD2 identical over 9 bases. The germline V gene encodes CDR1 SGHTA and CDR2 FQGTGA. Unmatched junction bases numbered 5, after V lost 6 bases and J lost 2 bases. The CDR3 contains 14 residues. DNA of the CDR3: TGTGCCAGCAGGCTTTTAGCGGGAGCCTACGAGCAGTACTTC. Protein: CASRLLAGAYEQYF.

This clone was seen just once. The V and J genes are TRBV2 and TRBJ2-1; D is possibly TRBD1 or TRBD2 (6 bases each). With 1 base removed from V and 6 bases from J, the gap between germline ends came to 19 bases. Germline-derived CDR1 and CDR2 are SNHLY and FYNNEI. The CDR3 is made up of 17 amino acids. CDR3 sequence (DNA): TGTGCCAGCAGTGAAGGGGCGGGCGGGAAACAGGGCAATGAGCAGTTCTTC. Amino acids: CASSEGAGGKQGNEQFF.

V gene TRBV28 combines with J gene TRBJ1-5; D gene unclear. CDR1 and CDR2 (germline): MDHEN, SYDVKM. This CDR3 has 13 amino acids. V was pared by 6 bases and J by 2 bases, with 8 bases between. The CDR3 is CASRLIGNQPQHF. CDR3 coding DNA: TGTGCCAGCAGGCTAATTGGCAATCAGCCCCAGCATTTT.

The chain recombines TRBV5-1 with TRBJ2-6; 7 nucleotides line up with TRBD1. CDR1 and CDR2 from the germline V gene are SGHRS and YFSETQ. The CDR3 totals 16 residues. V gave up 4 bases and J gave up 0 bases; unmatched junction bases: 4. The CDR3 region is CASSLGTVSGANVLTF. CDR3 in DNA: TGCGCCAGCAGCCTAGGGACAGTCTCTGGGGCCAACGTCCTGACTTTC.

The chain employs TRBV5-1 and TRBJ2-1; 10 bases line up with TRBD2. Germline assignment: CDR1 SGHRS and CDR2 YFSETQ. There are 15 residues in the CDR3. The ends lost 0 bases at V and 6 bases at J; junction bases unmatched: 3. The CDR3 DNA reads as TGCGCCAGCAGCTTGGAGGCTAGCGGGAGCAATGAGCAGTTCTTC. It specifies CASSLEASGSNEQFF.

The chain couples TRBV2 to TRBJ1-3; D is uncertain. This CDR3 comprises 16 residues. Germline lookup yields CDR1 SNHLY and CDR2 FYNNEI. The V and J ends lost 0 bases and 0 bases respectively, with 9 bases between them. This chain's CDR3 is CASSEALMSSGNTIYF. CDR3 bases: TGTGCCAGCAGTGAAGCGCTTATGAGCTCTGGAAACACCATATATTTT.

The chain links TRBV7-3 to TRBJ1-1; tentatively, D is TRBD1 (6 bases). CDR3 length equals 11 residues. V lost 2 bases, J lost 8 bases, and 6 bases lay in between. Germline-derived CDR1 and CDR2 are SGHTA and FQGTGA. The CDR3: CASSLGGEAFF. CDR3 DNA sequence: TGTGCCAGCAGCTTAGGGGGCGAAGCTTTCTTT.

The genes are TRBV11-3 and TRBJ2-1; weak D call: TRBD1 (6 bases). The CDR3 runs to 16 residues. Germline loops: CDR1 SGHNT, CDR2 YENEEA. With 1 base removed from V and 3 bases from J, the gap between germline ends came to 13 bases. The CDR3 DNA is TGTGCCAGCAGCTTAGCTCCAGGGGCAAGCTACAATGAGCAGTTCTTC. It translates to CASSLAPGASYNEQFF.

This chain uses TRBV19 with TRBJ2-1; D tentatively reads TRBD1 or TRBD2 (6 bases each). The CDR3 is made up of 15 amino acids. CDR1 LNHDA and CDR2 SQIVND come from the germline V gene (reference sequence). V lost 9 bases to trimming and J lost 3 bases, with 18 bases between them. Here the CDR3 reads CASGGGPLGYNEQFF. CDR3 DNA: TGTGCCAGCGGAGGGGGGCCATTGGGCTACAATGAGCAGTTCTTC. The full variable domain, completed using reference TRBV19 and TRBJ2-1, is DGGITQSPKYLFRKEGQNVTLSCEQNLNHDAMYWYRQDPGQGLRLIYYSQIVNDFQKGDIAEGYSVSREKKESFPLTVTSAQKNPTAFYLCASGGGPLGYNEQFFGPGTRLTVL.

The J gene is TRBJ2-3, the V gene TRBV29-1; TRBD2 aligns across 14 bases. V shed 2 bases and J 3 bases; nucleotides not matched to a gene: 7. Germline CDR1 is SQVTM and CDR2 is ANQGSEA. The CDR3 spans 17 residues. The CDR3 DNA sequence: TGCAGCGTTGAACCCTCTGGGACTAGCGGGGGAACAGATACGCAGTATTTT. Its protein is CSVEPSGTSGGTDTQYF.

The chain uses TRBV5-1 and TRBJ1-1; D gene unclear. The germline V gene encodes CDR1 SGHRS and CDR2 YFSETQ. V lost 0 bases and J lost 0, with 6 bases in between. There are 14 residues in the CDR3. The CDR3 coding sequence is TGCGCCAGCAGCTTGGCCCCAGTGAACACTGAAGCTTTCTTT. Protein sequence: CASSLAPVNTEAFF.

The chain is built from TRBV28 and TRBJ2-7; 8 nucleotides agree with TRBD2. The CDR3 sequence is 15 residues long. Germline V gene sequence: CDR1 MDHEN, CDR2 SYDVKM. V gave up 5 bases and J gave up 3 bases; unmatched junction bases: 9. The CDR3 nucleotides are TGTGCCAGCAGTGAGGACGGGGGGGGTGGCTACGAGCAGTACTTC. It encodes CASSEDGGGGYEQYF.

V gene TRBV11-2 combines with J gene TRBJ2-7; no clear D gene. CDR3 length: 14 residues. Germline V lookup: CDR1 SGHAT, CDR2 FQNNGV. V lost 4 bases, J lost 4 bases, and 14 bases lay in between. CDR3 DNA sequence: TGTGCCAGCAGCTCGTCGGTCCGATTATACGAGCAGTACTTC. As protein: CASSSSVRLYEQYF.

CDR3 residues: CERRRYQETQYF. CDR3 DNA: TGTGAACGGCGGAGGTACCAAGAGACCCAGTACTTC. The V call is TRBV6-5, the J call TRBJ2-5, with a weak D call TRBD2 (5 bases). This CDR3 has 12 amino acids. In germline, CDR1 is MNHEY, CDR2 SVGAGI.

This chain uses TRBV19 with TRBJ1-4; D remains ambiguous. The CDR3 has 13 amino acids. The V and J ends lost 5 bases and 4 bases respectively, with 8 bases between them. The germline V gene has CDR1 LNHDA and CDR2 SQIVND (reference sequence). The CDR3 protein is CASSLRNNEKLFF. The CDR3 DNA sequence: TGTGCCAGTAGTCTCCGGAATAATGAAAAACTGTTTTTT.

The rearrangement joins TRBV9 to TRBJ2-5; TRBD2 aligns across 10 bases. This CDR3 contains 15 residues. Per the germline V gene, CDR1 is SGDLS and CDR2 is YYNGEE. V lost 2 bases, J lost 5 bases, and 6 bases stayed unmatched. The DNA for the CDR3 is TGTGCCAGCAGCGTCCAAGCGGGAGGGCCTGAGACCCAGTACTTC. Translated: CASSVQAGGPETQYF.

This clone was recorded a few times. The rearrangement uses TRBV7-9 and TRBJ2-3; a weak D match, TRBD1 (7 bases). The CDR3 length is 14 residues. Per germline, CDR1 SEHNR and CDR2 FQNEAQ (reference sequence). The V end lost 0 bases, the J end lost 5 bases, and 9 bases lay between the germline ends. The CDR3 region is CASSLAQGGDTQYF. Written as DNA, the CDR3 is TGTGCCAGCAGCTTAGCCCAGGGGGGAGATACGCAGTATTTT.

The chain is built from TRBV2 and TRBJ1-1; TRBD1 might be the D (6 bases). V was cut by 6 bases and J by 4 bases, with 15 bases left in between. The CDR3 is 14 amino acids. CDR1 is SNHLY and CDR2 is FYNNEI in the germline V gene. The CDR3 loop reads CASRGGRVGTEAFF. CDR3 in DNA: TGTGCCAGCAGGGGGGGCAGGGTAGGCACTGAAGCTTTCTTT.

CDR3 DNA sequence: TGTGCCAGCTCACCAGACGGTAGCAATCAGCCCCAGCATTTT. It yields the protein CASSPDGSNQPQHF. This chain links TRBV18 with TRBJ1-5; D not resolved. This CDR3 spans 14 amino acids. Deletions cut 2 bases from V and 0 bases from J, with 5 bases between. CDR1 and CDR2 (germline): KGHSH, LQKENI. The full variable domain, rest sourced from reference TRBV18 and TRBJ1-5, is NAGVMQNPRHLVRRRGQEARLRCSPMKGHSHVYWYRQLPEEGLKFMVYLQKENIIDESGMPKERFSAEFPKEGPSILRIQQVVRGDSAAYFCASSPDGSNQPQHFGDGTRLSIL.